The 17 T cell receptor beta chains reported below all come from one sample, sequenced in a study of T cells expressing NK-cell markers. One entry per CDR3 protein, without DNA, is what TCRdb gives after re-calling the 5' RACE reads. The sample includes about 550,000 distinct CDR3 sequences. The sequenced sample was blood T cells: a sorted CD56 or NKG2C T cell subset, CD4+ or CD8+ T cells, or bulk PBMC T cells (not recorded which). These receptors came from a young man in good health.

The chain is built from TRBV20-1 and TRBJ2-1; TCRdb's assignment of TRBD2 cannot be checked, as there is no DNA. The CDR3 spans 16 residues. The germline gives CDR1 DFQATT, CDR2 SNEGSKA (reference sequence). The CDR3 reads CSAGGGGSIVPNEQFF.

The chain links TRBV5-1 to TRBJ2-3; TCRdb lists TRBD1, though no DNA is available to test this call. Germline V gives CDR1 SGHRS, CDR2 YFSETQ. This CDR3 spans 15 amino acids. This chain's CDR3 is CASSPPRLPTDTQYF.

The gene calls are TRBV20-1 and TRBJ2-7; TCRdb outputs TRBD1, but without DNA this stays unchecked. CDR1 and CDR2 (germline): DFQATT, SNEGSKA (reference sequence). This CDR3 comprises 13 residues. The CDR3 region is CSAAATSRGEQYF.

The CDR3 region is CASSLGGSSDEQFF. This chain links TRBV5-1 with TRBJ2-1; the D call of TRBD2 rests on TCRdb alone, since no DNA is present to check it. The CDR3 spans 14 residues. Looked up from germline, CDR1 is SGHRS and CDR2 is YFSETQ.

The chain employs TRBV18 and TRBJ2-1; TCRdb selects TRBD1, and the lack of DNA leaves this call unchecked. Germline V gives CDR1 KGHSH, CDR2 LQKENI. This CDR3 is built from 15 residues. The chain's CDR3 is CASSPLEGTGNEQFF.

The chain carries TRBV20-1 and TRBJ2-1; TCRdb reports TRBD2, a call that lacks DNA to check it against. The V gene's germline CDR1 is DFQATT and CDR2 SNEGSKA (reference sequence). The length of the CDR3 is 14 residues. This chain's CDR3 is CSARGGSTADEQFF.

The CDR3: CASSQPGPGLQETQYF. The chain joins TRBV4-1 to TRBJ2-5; as DNA is missing, the TRBD2 call by TCRdb cannot be tested. Looked up from germline, CDR1 is MGHRA and CDR2 is YSYEKL. The CDR3 extends over 16 amino acids.

The chain is built from TRBV3-1 and TRBJ2-2; the D call from TCRdb, TRBD2, cannot be confirmed without DNA. The CDR3 spans 17 residues. CDR1 and CDR2 (germline): LGHDT, YNNKEL (reference sequence). CDR3 amino acids: CASSQVGGRMNTGELFF.

This sequence joins TRBV5-1 and TRBJ2-1; there is no DNA to check the TCRdb D call of TRBD2. From germline, CDR1 is SGHRS and CDR2 YFSETQ. This CDR3 contains 17 residues. The CDR3 spells CASSWGTTLSSYNEQFF.

This chain connects TRBV5-6 to TRBJ2-1; the TRBD1 assignment by TCRdb is unverifiable without DNA. Per the germline V gene, CDR1 is SGHDT and CDR2 is YYEEEE. The CDR3 has 16 amino acids. The CDR3 loop reads CASSLVSGRAYNEQFF.

The chain is built from TRBV5-1 and TRBJ2-3; TCRdb's D call, TRBD1, is unchecked because there is no DNA. The CDR3 covers 15 residues. Germline CDR1 reads SGHRS; CDR2 reads YFSETQ. This chain's CDR3 is CASSLRGDWVDTQYF.

CDR3 region: CASSLTSSYEQYF. The rearrangement links TRBV5-1 to TRBJ2-7. This CDR3 spans 13 amino acids. Germline V gene data show CDR1 as SGHRS and CDR2 as YFSETQ.

The chain recombines TRBV7-9 with TRBJ2-1; there is no DNA to check the TCRdb D call of TRBD1. This CDR3 spans 16 amino acids. CDR1 and CDR2 from the germline V gene are SEHNR and FQNEAQ (reference sequence). Here the CDR3 reads CASSPKQGILGNEQFF.

This sequence joins TRBV7-8 and TRBJ2-1; as DNA is missing, the TRBD2 call by TCRdb cannot be tested. CDR3 size: 13 residues. Germline-derived CDR1 and CDR2 are SGHVS and FQNEAQ. The CDR3 sequence: CASSLGRAYEQFF.

This chain links TRBV4-2 with TRBJ2-3; checking the TCRdb D call of TRBD1 is not possible without DNA. The germline V gene encodes CDR1 LGHNA and CDR2 YNFKEQ. The CDR3 is made up of 14 amino acids. The CDR3 sequence is CASSLGQLTDTQYF.

The chain recombines TRBV20-1 with TRBJ2-3. The CDR3 runs to 12 residues. Germline CDR1 is DFQATT and CDR2 is SNEGSKA (reference sequence). The CDR3 sequence: CSVISGSDTQYF.

The chain recombines TRBV7-2 with TRBJ2-3; TCRdb outputs TRBD2, but without DNA this stays unchecked. The CDR3 extends over 16 amino acids. Germline V CDR1 and CDR2: SGHTA, FQGNSA. The CDR3 sequence: CASSPDVGGFTDTQYF.